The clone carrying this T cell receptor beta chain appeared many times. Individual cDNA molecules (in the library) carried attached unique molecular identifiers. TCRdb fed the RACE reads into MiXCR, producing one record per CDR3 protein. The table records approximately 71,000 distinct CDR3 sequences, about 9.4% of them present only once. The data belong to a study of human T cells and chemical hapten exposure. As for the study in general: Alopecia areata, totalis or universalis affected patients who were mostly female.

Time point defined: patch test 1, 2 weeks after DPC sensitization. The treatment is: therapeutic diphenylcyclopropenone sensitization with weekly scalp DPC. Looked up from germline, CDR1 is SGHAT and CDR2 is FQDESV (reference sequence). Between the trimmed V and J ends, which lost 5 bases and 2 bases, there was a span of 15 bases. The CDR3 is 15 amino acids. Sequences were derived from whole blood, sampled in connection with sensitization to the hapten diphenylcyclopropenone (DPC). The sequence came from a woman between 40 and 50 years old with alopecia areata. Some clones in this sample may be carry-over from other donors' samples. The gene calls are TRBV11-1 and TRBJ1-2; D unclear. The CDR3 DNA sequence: TGTGCCAGCAGCCTAGGACGGAGAGAAAACTATGGCTACACCTTC. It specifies CASSLGRRENYGYTF. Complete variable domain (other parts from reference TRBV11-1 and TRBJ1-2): EAEVAQSPRYKITEKSQAVAFWCDPISGHATLYWYRQILGQGPELLVQFQDESVVDDSQLPKDRFSAERLKGVDSTLKIQPAELGDSAMYLCASSLGRRENYGYTFGSGTRLTVV.